What follows is one TCR beta chain and its context. Its recognized antigen is unknown. With the read ending 3 residues before the CDR3 end, the germline J gene is used to fill in that end. Counted from cysteine to phenylalanine, this CDR3 has 15 amino acids. Only the CDR3 bases that were read are kept: 36 of them, in frame from base 1. Per the germline V gene, SQVTM is the CDR1 and ANQGSEA is the CDR2. V loses 5 bases of germline sequence and J loses 0 bases, and the interval between the two ends is 16 bases. This specimen comes from a study of Tregs in tolerant kidney transplant recipients (dated by TCRdb to the late 2010s). General notes on the study: The study applied TCRbeta sequencing to find donor-specific regulatory T cells before combined kidney and bone marrow transplantation and then followed those same cells after transplant.

Related donors were used in the transplants with nonmyeloablative bone marrow transplantation, and mixed chimerism was transient in the human trials. Thawed PBMCs were FACS-sorted into unstimulated Tregs (CD4+CD25+CD127-), CD4+ non-Tregs (CD4+CD25-), CD4 cells and CD8 cells. 4 combined kidney and bone marrow transplant recipients from the ITN036ST trial were included as patients, and samples were available only from these trial subjects. Healthy control blood was separated into PBMCs by Ficoll density gradient and cryopreserved, and patient PBMCs were collected both before and after transplant. For TCRbeta CDR3 sequencing, genomic DNA from the sorted cells was extracted using the QIAGEN DNeasy Blood and Tissue Kit. High-throughput TCRbeta CDR3 sequencing, including PCR amplification with bias correction and internal controls, was performed commercially through immunoSEQ. In the source study's methods: A unique productive TCRbeta sequence was defined by the CDR3 nucleotide sequence when primers matched, and otherwise by the CDR3 amino acid sequence together with the Vbeta and Jbeta genes. As a correction for sorting error, sequences shared between sorted populations at a frequency ratio of 2:1 or less were discarded, and the remaining shared sequences were assigned to the higher population. A sequence counted as donor-reactive if, in CFSE-low cells, the sequence had a frequency of at least 0.01% and was expanded at least 5-fold compared with unstimulated cells. Jensen-Shannon divergence, calculated on the top 100 TCRbeta sequences ranked by frequency, was used to quantify repertoire divergence. When a sample had multiple sequencing runs, each run was corrected for sorting error separately and the runs were then pooled. TCRdb's version of the immuneACCESS table is confined to in-frame rearrangements and falls short of the full clone set. An unresolved V gene accounts for under half of the shortfall where checked; the remainder is of unknown origin. That table furnishes V, J and clone size, whereas the DNA furnished D and trimming. The sample's table lists a count of roughly 15,000 clones. 3.5% of the sample is taken by the ten largest.

Study-wide conclusions, independent of this receptor: The study was constrained by small patient numbers, and validation of the findings is required in larger populations and under other immunosuppression protocols. Although technical replication error seemed to be minimal, the question of biological reproducibility was not addressed directly. In tolerant patients, the expansion of donor-specific Tregs was greater than global Treg expansion, suggesting that the expansion was antigen-driven rather than nonspecific. Expanding Tregs with activated donor B cells appeared to identify the most biologically relevant and donor-specific TCRbeta repertoire. For some patients the PCR primers changed over time, which made it impossible to compare the samples from those patients at the nucleotide level.

The chain was built from TRBV29-1 and TRBJ1-1; TRBD1 is a possible D gene, resting on 6 matching bases. This specimen consisted of CD4+ T cells from blood (PBMCs), obtained 12 months after the transplant. This receptor was identified in a human patient who received a combined kidney and bone marrow transplant. Post transplant, some T cells may arise from the graft donor. For the CDR3, the sequence is CSVPTGSIMNTEAFF. Partial CDR3 DNA: TGCAGCGTTCCTACAGGGAGTATCATGAACACTGAA.